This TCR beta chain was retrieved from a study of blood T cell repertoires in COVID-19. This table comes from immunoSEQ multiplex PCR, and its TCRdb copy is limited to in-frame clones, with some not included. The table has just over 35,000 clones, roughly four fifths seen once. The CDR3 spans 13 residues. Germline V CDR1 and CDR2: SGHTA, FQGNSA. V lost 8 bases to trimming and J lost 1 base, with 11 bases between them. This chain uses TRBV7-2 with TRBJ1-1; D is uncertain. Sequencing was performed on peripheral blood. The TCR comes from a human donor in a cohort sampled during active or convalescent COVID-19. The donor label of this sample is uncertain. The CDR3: CASSRSGNTEAFF. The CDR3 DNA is TGTGCCAGCTCTCGGTCGGGGAACACTGAAGCTTTCTTT. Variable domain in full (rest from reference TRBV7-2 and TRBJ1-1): GAGVSQSPSNKVTEKGKDVELRCDPISGHTALYWYRQSLGQGLEFLIYFQGNSAPDKSGLPSDRFSAERTGGSVSTLTIQRTQQEDSAVYLCASSRSGNTEAFFGQGTRLTVV.